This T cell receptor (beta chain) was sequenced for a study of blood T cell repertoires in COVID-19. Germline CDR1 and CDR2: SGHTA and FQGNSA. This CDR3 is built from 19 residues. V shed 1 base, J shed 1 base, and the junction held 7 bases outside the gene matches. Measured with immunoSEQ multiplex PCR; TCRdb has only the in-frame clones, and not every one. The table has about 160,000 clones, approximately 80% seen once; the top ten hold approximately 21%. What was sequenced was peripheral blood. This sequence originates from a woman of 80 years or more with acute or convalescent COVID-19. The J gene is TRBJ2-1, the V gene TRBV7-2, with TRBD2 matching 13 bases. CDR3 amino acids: CASSLVGTSGTGSYNEQFF. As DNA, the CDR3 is TGTGCCAGCAGCTTAGTCGGGACTAGCGGGACTGGATCCTACAATGAGCAGTTCTTC.